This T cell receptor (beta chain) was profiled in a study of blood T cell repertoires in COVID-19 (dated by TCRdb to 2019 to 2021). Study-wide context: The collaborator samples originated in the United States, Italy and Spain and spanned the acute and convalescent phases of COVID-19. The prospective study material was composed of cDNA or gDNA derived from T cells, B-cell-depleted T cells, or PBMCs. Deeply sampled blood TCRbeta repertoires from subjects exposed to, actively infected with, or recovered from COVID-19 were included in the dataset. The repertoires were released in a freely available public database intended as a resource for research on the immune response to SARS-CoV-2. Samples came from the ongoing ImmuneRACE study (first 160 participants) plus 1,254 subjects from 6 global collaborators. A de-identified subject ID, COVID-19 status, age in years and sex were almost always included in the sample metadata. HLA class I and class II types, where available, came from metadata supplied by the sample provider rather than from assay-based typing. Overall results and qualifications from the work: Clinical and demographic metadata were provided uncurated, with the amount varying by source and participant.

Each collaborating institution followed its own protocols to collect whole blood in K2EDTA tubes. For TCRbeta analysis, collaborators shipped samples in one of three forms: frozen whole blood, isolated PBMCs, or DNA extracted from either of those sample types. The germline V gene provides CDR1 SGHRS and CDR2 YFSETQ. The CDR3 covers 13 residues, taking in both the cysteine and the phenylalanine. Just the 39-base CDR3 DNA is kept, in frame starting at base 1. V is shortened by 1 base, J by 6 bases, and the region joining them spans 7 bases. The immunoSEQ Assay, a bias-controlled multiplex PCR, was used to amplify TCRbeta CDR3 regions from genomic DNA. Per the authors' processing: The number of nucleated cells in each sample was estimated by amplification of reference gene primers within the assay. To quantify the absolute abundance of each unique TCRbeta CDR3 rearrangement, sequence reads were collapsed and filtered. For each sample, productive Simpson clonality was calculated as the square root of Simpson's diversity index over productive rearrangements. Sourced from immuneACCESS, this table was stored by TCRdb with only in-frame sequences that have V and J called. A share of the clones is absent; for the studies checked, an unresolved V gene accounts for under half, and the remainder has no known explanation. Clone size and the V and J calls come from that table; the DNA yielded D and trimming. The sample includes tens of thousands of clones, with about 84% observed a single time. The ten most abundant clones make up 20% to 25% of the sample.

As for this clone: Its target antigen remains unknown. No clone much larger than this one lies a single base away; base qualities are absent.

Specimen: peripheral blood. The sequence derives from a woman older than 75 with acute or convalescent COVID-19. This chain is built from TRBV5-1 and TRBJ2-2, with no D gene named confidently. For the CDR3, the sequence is CASSLTASGELFF. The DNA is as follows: TGCGCCAGCAGCTTGACTGCGTCCGGGGAGCTGTTTTTT.